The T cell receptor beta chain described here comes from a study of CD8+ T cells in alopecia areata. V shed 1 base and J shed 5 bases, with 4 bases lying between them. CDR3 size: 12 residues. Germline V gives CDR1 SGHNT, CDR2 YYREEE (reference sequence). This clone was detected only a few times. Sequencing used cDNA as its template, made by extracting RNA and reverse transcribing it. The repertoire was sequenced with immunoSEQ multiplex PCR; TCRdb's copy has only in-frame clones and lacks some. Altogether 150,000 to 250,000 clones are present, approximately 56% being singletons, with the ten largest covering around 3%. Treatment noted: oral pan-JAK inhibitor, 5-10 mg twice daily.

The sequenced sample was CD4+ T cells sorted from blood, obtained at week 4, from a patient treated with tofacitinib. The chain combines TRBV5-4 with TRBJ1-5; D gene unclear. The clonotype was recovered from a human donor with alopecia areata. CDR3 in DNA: TGTGCCAGCAGCTTGTACGATCAGCCCCAGCATTTT. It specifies CASSLYDQPQHF.